What follows is one T cell receptor (beta chain) and its context. Its antigen is currently unknown. The CDR3 totals 15 residues. The V end lost 4 bases, the J end lost 2 bases, and 16 bases lay between the germline ends. Germline CDR1 and CDR2: SGHDT and YYEEEE. The sample is drawn from a study of regulatory T cells in long-lasting Graves disease. About the study: In persistent Graves' disease, antithyroid drugs had been taken for over 5 years and TSH receptor antibodies stayed positive.

Noted time point: persistent/refractory GD, antithyroid drugs over 5 years with positive TRAb. Scientists built the TCR library using RNA that was extracted from PBMCs. Investigators report Graves' disease was diagnosed under American Thyroid Association guidelines. Study results and limitations: TRBV28, TRBJ1-2 and TRBJ2-5 were segments that persistent disease favored. What was studied was peripheral blood only, and not thyroid tissue.

Researchers made TCR beta libraries by using iRepertoire HTBI primers and running Arm-PCR on CDR3 regions. TCRdb re-derived calls from the multiplex PCR reads in MiXCR, one entry per CDR3 protein. The sample shows about 430,000 distinct CDR3 sequences, 21% of them seen only once. This chain connects TRBV5-6 to TRBJ2-7; D could derive from TRBD1 or TRBD2 (5 bases each). The clonotype was recovered from a female donor with Graves disease. The input for sequencing was peripheral blood mononuclear cells (PBMCs), taken when the disease was refractory, from a patient treated with antithyroid drugs. The CDR3 DNA sequence: TGTGCCAGCAGCGGGTCGGGGACCCGCACCTACGAGCAGTACTTC. This encodes CASSGSGTRTYEQYF.